Given below is one T cell receptor beta chain in context. Primed by a sample-barcoded 5' primer and a J-beta primer mix, a second PCR proceeded for about 6 to 12 cycles. Each CDR3 protein is one row after TCRdb ran MiXCR on the 5' RACE reads. Of about 780,000 distinct CDR3 sequences listed, around 45% are singletons. The data derive from a study of blood T cells in healthy people across ages. Trimming removed 3 bases from V and 10 bases from J, with 19 bases in between. The CDR3 is 16 residues long. The germline V gene encodes CDR1 SGHTA and CDR2 FQGNSA. This TCR was recovered from an older man in good health. The chain uses TRBV7-2 and TRBJ1-6, with D perhaps matching TRBD1 (6 bases). Sequenced: blood. The CDR3 DNA reads as TGTGCCAGCAGCTTGGGGTGGCGAGGGGGGAACTCACCCCTCCACTTT. Its protein product is CASSLGWRGGNSPLHF.